The clone carrying this T cell receptor beta chain was seen repeatedly, ten times or more. Molecular-barcoded quantitative 5'-RACE produced these TCR beta libraries. One entry per CDR3 protein, called by TCRdb with MiXCR from the 5' RACE reads. The table includes 200,000 or so distinct CDR3 sequences, approximately 12% detected once. Between the trimmed V and J ends, which lost 2 bases and 5 bases, there was a span of 14 bases. The CDR3 is made up of 15 amino acids. Germline loops: CDR1 MNHEY, CDR2 SVGEGT. The sample originates from a study of CD8 T cells in ankylosing spondylitis. The sequence came from a female donor with ankylosing spondylitis or in good health (not recorded which). The sample was blood, either unsorted or a sorted T cell fraction (not recorded which). The chain uses TRBV6-2 or TRBV6-3 and TRBJ2-3; D not resolved. CDR3 protein: CASSYLVLPGDTQYF. DNA of the CDR3: TGTGCCAGCAGTTACCTGGTTTTGCCTGGAGATACGCAGTATTTT.